This passage covers 16 T cell receptor beta chains from one sample sequenced in a study of T cells expressing NK-cell markers. TCRdb re-called the 5' RACE reads, yielding one record per CDR3 amino acid sequence without DNA. The sample table sets out 500,000 or so distinct CDR3 sequences. Sequenced material: blood T cells: a sorted CD56 or NKG2C T cell subset, CD4+ or CD8+ T cells, or bulk PBMC T cells (not recorded which). These receptors all stem from a man in his late teens or twenties in good health.

This rearrangement joins TRBV12-3 or TRBV12-4 to TRBJ2-5; the TCRdb D gene call, TRBD1, has no DNA to confirm it. The CDR3 extends over 15 amino acids. CDR3 amino acids: CASSSVGTTQETQYF.

The CDR3 here is CAIAGTSGEGEQFF. The chain links TRBV10-3 to TRBJ2-1; TCRdb calls TRBD2, which cannot be checked without DNA. The V gene's germline CDR1 is ENHRY and CDR2 SYGVKD. The CDR3 spans 14 residues.

The V and J genes are TRBV28 and TRBJ2-1; absent DNA, TCRdb's TRBD2 call cannot be checked. Per germline, CDR1 MDHEN and CDR2 SYDVKM. This CDR3 has 12 residues. CDR3 sequence: CATSENYNEQFF.

The gene calls are TRBV10-1 and TRBJ2-7; absent DNA, TCRdb's TRBD2 call cannot be checked. The CDR3 length is 14 residues. Per germline, CDR1 WNHNN and CDR2 SYGVQD (reference sequence). CDR3 sequence: CASYRDSKTYEQYF.

The J gene is TRBJ1-2, the V gene TRBV9; TCRdb returns TRBD1, unconfirmable since there is no DNA. This CDR3 comprises 14 residues. Germline CDR1 SGDLS, CDR2 YYNGEE. The CDR3: CASSVETGNYGYTF.

The chain links TRBV11-3 to TRBJ2-1; there is no DNA to check the TCRdb D call of TRBD2. The CDR3 runs 15 residues. Germline-derived CDR1 and CDR2 are SGHNT and YENEEA. The CDR3 is CASRQDGGGYNEQFF.

The CDR3 sequence: CASSVAQINNEQFF. The rearrangement joins TRBV9 to TRBJ2-1. The CDR3 sequence is 14 residues long. In germline, CDR1 is SGDLS, CDR2 YYNGEE.

The chain joins TRBV12-3 or TRBV12-4 to TRBJ2-3; absent DNA, TCRdb's TRBD2 call cannot be checked. The CDR3 is made up of 17 amino acids. CDR3 in amino acids: CASSPGLAGVHTDTQYF.

The V call is TRBV5-1, the J call TRBJ2-1. This CDR3 spans 15 amino acids. Germline CDR1 is SGHRS and CDR2 is YFSETQ. This CDR3 reads CASSLNVGFGAEQFF.

The chain uses TRBV12-3 or TRBV12-4 and TRBJ2-5; there is no DNA to check the TCRdb D call of TRBD1. The CDR3 length is 13 residues. CDR3 amino acids: CASSRTGPGAQYF.

J is TRBJ1-1 and V is TRBV6-5; TCRdb names TRBD1, which stays unverified in the absence of DNA. The CDR3 consists of 11 residues. Germline-derived CDR1 and CDR2 are MNHEY and SVGAGI. CDR3: CASRRDKEAFF.

This sequence joins TRBV20-1 and TRBJ2-5; the TCRdb call, TRBD2, lacks DNA for checking. From germline, CDR1 is DFQATT and CDR2 SNEGSKA (reference sequence). CDR3 length equals 13 residues. This chain's CDR3 is CSARVTSAETQYF.

V usage is TRBV6-5 and J usage is TRBJ1-1; TCRdb reports TRBD1, a call that lacks DNA to check it against. From germline, CDR1 is MNHEY and CDR2 SVGAGI. This CDR3 has 16 residues. Here the CDR3 reads CASSYSPGGHSTEAFF.

This chain links TRBV6-5 with TRBJ1-6; with no DNA, the TCRdb D assignment of TRBD1 cannot be verified. Germline CDR1 MNHEY, CDR2 SVGAGI. This CDR3 region has 12 residues. The CDR3 here is CASRGLGSPLHF.

The chain joins TRBV20-1 to TRBJ1-3; TCRdb indicates TRBD1, and absent DNA this call remains unverified. CDR1 and CDR2 (germline): DFQATT, SNEGSKA (reference sequence). The CDR3 contains 13 residues. This CDR3 reads CSARWPGVDTIYF.

V usage is TRBV3-1 and J usage is TRBJ2-2; the D gene TCRdb calls, TRBD1, cannot be checked with no DNA. Germline CDR1 reads LGHDT; CDR2 reads YNNKEL (reference sequence). This CDR3 is built from 19 residues. The CDR3 reads CASSHGAGQGIRFTGELFF.